This T cell receptor (beta chain) stems from a study of OX40 agonist ivuxolimab in advanced cancers. Germline CDR1 reads MGHDK; CDR2 reads SYGVNS. V lost 6 bases, J lost 5 bases, and 7 bases stayed unmatched. The CDR3 has 14 amino acids. TCRdb's table, derived via immunoSEQ multiplex PCR, lists solely in-frame clones and lacks some. The table lists about 88,000 clones, approximately 85% of them singletons. The chain joins TRBV25-1 to TRBJ2-7, with 10 bases fitting TRBD1. Sequenced here: CD4+ or CD8+ T cells sorted from blood, sampled in a trial of the OX40 agonist ivuxolimab. The receptor was isolated from an adult with an advanced solid tumor such as melanoma, head and neck, liver or kidney cancer. CDR3 in amino acids: CASRGDRGHDEQYF. In nucleotides, the CDR3 is TGTGCCAGCAGGGGAGACAGGGGGCACGACGAGCAGTACTTC.